Presented here are 14 T cell receptor beta chains from one specimen sequenced in a study of blood T cell repertoires in COVID-19. Here immunoSEQ multiplex PCR was the method, and the copy in TCRdb shows in-frame clones only, minus some. The table shows roughly 55,000 clones, with roughly 84% occurring only once. Sequencing used peripheral blood. Receptors originate from a man aged 45-65 years with active COVID-19.

The chain carries TRBV29-1 and TRBJ2-5; 7 bases align to TRBD1. Losses at the gene ends were 6 bases for V and 5 bases for J; bases not matched to a gene: 9. The CDR3 extends over 13 amino acids. CDR1 is SQVTM, CDR2 ANQGSEA, per germline. CDR3 region: CSVVDRVEETQYF. The CDR3 coding sequence is TGCAGCGTGGTTGACAGGGTTGAGGAGACCCAGTACTTC. The complete variable domain, with remaining parts taken from reference TRBV29-1 and TRBJ2-5, reads SAVISQKPSRDICQRGTSLTIQCQVDSQVTMMFWYRQQPGQSLTLIATANQGSEATYESGFVIDKFPISRPNLTFSTLTVSNMSPEDSSIYLCSVVDRVEETQYFGPGTRLLVL.

The chain couples TRBV19 to TRBJ2-1; 13 bases match TRBD2. Looked up from germline, CDR1 is LNHDA and CDR2 is SQIVND (reference sequence). CDR3 length equals 16 residues. After removal of 3 bases from V and 9 bases from J, the junction contained 8 bases not matched to a gene. CDR3 DNA sequence: TGTGCCAGTAGTATGACACTAGCGGGGGGGCTTCTTGAGCAGTTCTTC. This encodes CASSMTLAGGLLEQFF. Full variable domain (remainder filled in from reference TRBV19 and TRBJ2-1): DGGITQSPKYLFRKEGQNVTLSCEQNLNHDAMYWYRQDPGQGLRLIYYSQIVNDFQKGDIAEGYSVSREKKESFPLTVTSAQKNPTAFYLCASSMTLAGGLLEQFFGPGTRLTVL.

The chain is built from TRBV6-5 and TRBJ1-2, with TRBD1 identical over 11 bases. CDR3 length equals 14 residues. Germline CDR1 and CDR2: MNHEY and SVGAGI. The V and J ends lost 8 bases and 1 base, in that order; junction bases with no gene match: 3. The CDR3 bases are TGTGCCAGCCGGGGACAGGGGGTTAACTATGGCTACACCTTC. It translates to CASRGQGVNYGYTF.

This rearrangement joins TRBV5-5 to TRBJ1-1; D perhaps matches TRBD1 (6 bases). Trimming cost V 4 bases and J 4 bases, with 14 bases left between them. Germline CDR1 SGHKS, CDR2 YYEKEE (reference sequence). The CDR3 sequence is 14 residues long. The CDR3 region is CASSPTTGSTEAFF. Written as DNA, the CDR3 is TGTGCCAGCAGCCCGACTACAGGGTCCACTGAAGCTTTCTTT.

The CDR3 protein is CASSLGTGADPLHF. The CDR3 bases are TGTGCCAGCAGTTTAGGGACAGGGGCGGATCCCCTCCACTTT. The chain has TRBV28 and TRBJ1-6, with TRBD1 matching over 10 bases. Germline CDR1 and CDR2: MDHEN and SYDVKM. The trim removed 2 bases at V and 13 bases at J, leaving 5 bases unmatched. This CDR3 contains 14 residues. Complete variable domain (other parts from reference TRBV28 and TRBJ1-6): DVKVTQSSRYLVKRTGEKVFLECVQDMDHENMFWYRQDPGLGLRLIYFSYDVKMKEKGDIPEGYSVSREKKERFSLILESASTNQTSMYLCASSLGTGADPLHFGNGTRLTVT.

This sequence joins TRBV6-5 and TRBJ1-1; D possibly corresponds to TRBD1 (5 bases). Trimming took 0 bases from V and 4 from J, leaving 15 bases between them. In germline, CDR1 is MNHEY, CDR2 SVGAGI. This CDR3 is built from 16 residues. The CDR3, as DNA: TGTGCCAGCAGTTACTCCTGGGGCCCTGTGGGCACTGAAGCTTTCTTT. It codes for CASSYSWGPVGTEAFF.

The genes are TRBV30 and TRBJ2-6; unclear D gene. Between the trimmed V and J ends, which lost 1 base and 0 bases, there was a span of 7 bases. CDR1 and CDR2 (germline): GTSNPN, SVGIG (reference sequence). This CDR3 comprises 15 residues. CDR3 protein: CAWSDGVSGANVLTF. The CDR3 bases are TGTGCCTGGAGTGACGGAGTCTCTGGGGCCAACGTCCTGACTTTC.

Only one count was recorded for this clone. The rearrangement joins TRBV19 to TRBJ2-1; the match to TRBD2 covers 15 bases. Germline CDR1 LNHDA, CDR2 SQIVND (reference sequence). The V gene end was trimmed by 3 bases and the J gene end by 7 bases; junction bases not matched to a gene: 4. There are 16 residues in the CDR3. DNA for the CDR3: TGTGCCAGTAGTATGGGACTAGCGGGGGGTTGGAATGAGCAGTTCTTC. Amino acids: CASSMGLAGGWNEQFF. Complete variable domain (other parts from reference TRBV19 and TRBJ2-1): DGGITQSPKYLFRKEGQNVTLSCEQNLNHDAMYWYRQDPGQGLRLIYYSQIVNDFQKGDIAEGYSVSREKKESFPLTVTSAQKNPTAFYLCASSMGLAGGWNEQFFGPGTRLTVL.

V gene TRBV15 combines with J gene TRBJ2-3; 7 bases line up with TRBD1. V was pared by 0 bases and J by 1 base, with 4 bases of the junction left unmatched. From germline, CDR1 is LNHNV and CDR2 YYDKDF (reference sequence). The CDR3 sequence is 16 residues long. CDR3 in DNA: TGTGCCACCAGCAGAGATCACACAGGGGGCACAGATACGCAGTATTTT. As protein: CATSRDHTGGTDTQYF.

The gene calls are TRBV5-1 and TRBJ2-5; D is possibly TRBD2 (5 bases). Trimming took 6 bases from V and 5 from J, leaving 17 bases between them. Germline CDR1 and CDR2: SGHRS and YFSETQ. CDR3 length: 14 amino acids. Here the CDR3 reads CASNPLVSRETQYF. In nucleotides, the CDR3 is TGCGCCAGCAACCCACTAGTTAGTCGGGAGACCCAGTACTTC.

This clone is a singleton in its sample. J is TRBJ2-7 and V is TRBV6-4, with TRBD2 as a possible D gene (6 bases). The germline gives CDR1 MRHNA, CDR2 SNTAGT. V was cut by 4 bases and J by 5 bases, with 18 bases left in between. This CDR3 spans 15 amino acids. CDR3: CASSVRPGGTHEQYF. For the CDR3, the DNA is TGTGCCAGCAGTGTTCGCCCCGGAGGGACCCACGAGCAGTACTTC.

The genes are TRBV14 and TRBJ1-2; TRBD1 aligns across 11 bases. Germline CDR1 and CDR2: SGHDN and FVKESK. CDR3 size: 18 residues. After removal of 4 bases from V and 4 bases from J, the junction contained 14 bases not matched to a gene. CDR3 amino acids: CASSPLVAAGTGGYGYTF. The CDR3 DNA sequence: TGTGCCAGCAGCCCCTTGGTCGCCGCGGGGACAGGGGGCTATGGCTACACCTTC.

The sample holds a few counts of this clone. The chain links TRBV19 to TRBJ1-3, with 7 bases fitting TRBD1. From germline, CDR1 is LNHDA and CDR2 SQIVND (reference sequence). The V gene end was trimmed by 6 bases and the J gene end by 0 bases; junction bases not matched to a gene: 5. CDR3 length: 15 residues. CDR3 amino acids: CASSDRASSGNTIYF. CDR3 coding DNA: TGTGCCAGTAGCGACAGGGCAAGCTCTGGAAACACCATATATTTT.

This chain connects TRBV7-6 to TRBJ2-2, with 8 bases lining up with TRBD2. CDR3 length: 15 amino acids. The trim removed 4 bases at V and 7 bases at J, leaving 8 bases unmatched. Germline V lookup: CDR1 SGHVS, CDR2 FNYEAQ. CDR3 loop: CASSSILADNGELFF. The CDR3 DNA follows: TGTGCCAGCAGCTCTATACTAGCGGATAACGGGGAGCTGTTTTTT.